These 24 T cell receptor beta chains came from one sample sequenced in a study of cytomegalovirus exposure and HLA in healthy donors. The PCR made use of 60 Vbeta and 13 Jbeta primers. TCRdb's copy holds only in-frame clones and misses some; the assay was immunoSEQ multiplex PCR. This repertoire comprises about 65,000 clones; its ten largest clones make up 15% to 20%. Sequencing input: PBMCs. Receptor source: a boy aged 10-17 years in good health and CMV-seronegative.

In DNA, the CDR3 is TGCGCCAGCAGCTCAGACAGGGGCGGCACTGAAGCTTTCTTT. Amino acid sequence: CASSSDRGGTEAFF. The rearrangement links TRBV5-1 to TRBJ1-1; 8 bases agree with TRBD1. Trimming took 3 bases from V and 4 from J; bases not matched to a gene: 5. This CDR3 has 14 amino acids. Germline V gene lookup returns CDR1 SGHRS and CDR2 YFSETQ.

This chain connects TRBV7-2 to TRBJ2-7, with no clear D. This CDR3 region has 14 residues. V was cut by 3 bases and J by 1 base, with 10 bases left in between. Germline CDR1 is SGHTA and CDR2 is FQGNSA. CDR3 sequence: CASSFQPTSYEQYF. Written as DNA, the CDR3 is TGTGCCAGCAGCTTCCAACCGACTTCCTACGAGCAGTACTTC. Using reference TRBV7-2 and TRBJ2-7 for the parts outside the CDR3, the full variable domain is GAGVSQSPSNKVTEKGKDVELRCDPISGHTALYWYRQSLGQGLEFLIYFQGNSAPDKSGLPSDRFSAERTGGSVSTLTIQRTQQEDSAVYLCASSFQPTSYEQYFGPGTRLTVT.

The chain has TRBV13 and TRBJ2-1; D not resolved. The germline gives CDR1 PRHDT, CDR2 FYEKMQ (reference sequence). The CDR3 is 16 residues long. Trimming shortened V by 1 base and J by 0 bases, and 10 bases separated the two germline ends. DNA of the CDR3: TGTGCCAGCAGCTTAGATCCGCCCGGCTCCTACAATGAGCAGTTCTTC. Translating gives CASSLDPPGSYNEQFF.

This rearrangement joins TRBV14 to TRBJ2-1; D perhaps matches TRBD2 (6 bases). CDR3 length: 17 amino acids. V was cut by 1 base and J by 2 bases, with 15 bases left in between. Germline CDR1 is SGHDN and CDR2 is FVKESK. The CDR3 reads CASSQGGGLNAYNEQFF. In DNA form, the CDR3 reads TGTGCCAGCAGCCAAGGGGGAGGCCTCAACGCCTACAATGAGCAGTTCTTC. Using reference TRBV14 and TRBJ2-1 for the parts outside the CDR3, the full variable domain is EAGVTQFPSHSVIEKGQTVTLRCDPISGHDNLYWYRRVMGKEIKFLLHFVKESKQDESGMPNNRFLAERTGGTYSTLKVQPAELEDSGVYFCASSQGGGLNAYNEQFFGPGTRLTVL.

This sequence joins TRBV2 and TRBJ2-3, with D tentatively TRBD1 (5 bases). CDR1 and CDR2 from the germline V gene are SNHLY and FYNNEI. This CDR3 is built from 13 residues. The V end was cut by 6 bases, the J end by 2 bases, with 9 bases between. CDR3 nucleotide sequence: TGTGCCAGCAGGTACAGGATCACAGATACGCAGTATTTT. It codes for CASRYRITDTQYF. Based on the CDR3 plus reference TRBV2 and TRBJ2-3, the full variable domain is EPEVTQTPSHQVTQMGQEVILRCVPISNHLYFYWYRQILGQKVEFLVSFYNNEISEKSEIFDDQFSVERPDGSNFTLKIRSTKLEDSAMYFCASRYRITDTQYFGPGTRLTVL.

This chain uses TRBV20-1 with TRBJ2-1, with a possible D match to TRBD1 (5 bases). There are 10 residues in the CDR3. The ends were cut back, 7 bases at V and 8 bases at J, with 9 bases in the middle. In germline, CDR1 is DFQATT, CDR2 SNEGSKA (reference sequence). The chain's CDR3 is CSGQGHEQFF. CDR3 sequence (DNA): TGCAGTGGTCAGGGTCATGAGCAGTTCTTC.

Notes on this clone: Compared with germline, one end of the junction differs, possibly owing to a read error. V gene TRBV5-8 combines with J gene TRBJ1-6; no definite D call. Germline CDR1 reads SGHTS; CDR2 reads YDEGEE. The CDR3 length is 8 residues. The CDR3 loop is CASSSGYF. The CDR3 DNA is TGTGCCAGCAGCTCGGGGTACTTT.

The chain has TRBV6-5 and TRBJ2-7, with a possible D match to TRBD1 (6 bases). Germline-derived CDR1 and CDR2 are MNHEY and SVGAGI. V gave up 5 bases and J gave up 3 bases, with 11 bases separating them. This CDR3 spans 13 amino acids. The CDR3 loop reads CASSHRAIYEQYF. The CDR3 DNA reads TGTGCCAGCAGTCACAGGGCCATCTACGAGCAGTACTTC.

The chain joins TRBV6-4 to TRBJ2-7, with D unclear. Germline assignment: CDR1 MRHNA and CDR2 SNTAGT. V was shortened by 0 bases and J by 3 bases, with 9 bases between the two germline ends. The CDR3 consists of 14 residues. The CDR3 DNA is TGTGCCAGCAGTGACTCGATCACACGCTACGAGCAGTACTTC. Amino acids: CASSDSITRYEQYF.

The rearrangement uses TRBV30 and TRBJ1-2; D ambiguous. This CDR3 spans 13 amino acids. The germline gives CDR1 GTSNPN, CDR2 SVGIG (reference sequence). Trimming took off 0 bases at V and 8 bases at J, with 13 bases between the two ends. CDR3 in DNA: TGTGCCTGGAGTGTAAACGACATAGACGGCTACACCTTC. This gives the protein CAWSVNDIDGYTF.

J is TRBJ2-7 and V is TRBV30, with TRBD1 identical over 7 bases. The junction had 7 bases not matched to a gene; V was cut back by 4 bases and J by 1 base. CDR1 is GTSNPN, CDR2 SVGIG, per germline (reference sequence). CDR3 length: 14 residues. The CDR3 coding sequence is TGTGCCTGGACAATACCGGGACAGTCCTACGAGCAGTACTTC. Residues: CAWTIPGQSYEQYF.

The chain carries TRBV7-9 and TRBJ1-1, with a possible D match to TRBD1 (5 bases). The CDR3 totals 14 residues. Trimming cost V 3 bases and J 2 bases, with 10 bases left between them. CDR1 is SEHNR, CDR2 FQNEAQ, per germline (reference sequence). CDR3 loop: CASSFDTGNTEAFF. The CDR3 DNA reads as TGTGCCAGCAGCTTCGACACAGGTAACACTGAAGCTTTCTTT.

The V gene is TRBV6-5, the J gene TRBJ2-3, with 8 bases aligning to TRBD2. With V trimmed by 0 bases and J by 3 bases, 5 bases remained unmatched. The germline V gene has CDR1 MNHEY and CDR2 SVGAGI. This CDR3 region has 16 residues. The CDR3 reads CASSYSTGGGTDTQYF. The DNA for the CDR3 is TGTGCCAGCAGTTACTCGACGGGGGGGGGTACAGATACGCAGTATTTT.

This sequence joins TRBV19 and TRBJ1-2, with 9 bases aligning to TRBD1. The V gene's germline CDR1 is LNHDA and CDR2 SQIVND (reference sequence). The V gene end was trimmed by 7 bases and the J gene end by 7 bases; junction bases not matched to a gene: 7. The CDR3 sequence is 13 residues long. CDR3 protein: CASTDRGIGGYTF. The CDR3, as DNA: TGTGCCAGTACGGACAGGGGTATTGGTGGCTACACCTTC.

The chain is built from TRBV2 and TRBJ2-7; D might be TRBD1 (6 bases). There are 16 residues in the CDR3. The germline V and J ends were trimmed by 1 base and 3 bases, with 16 bases remaining between them. Germline-derived CDR1 and CDR2 are SNHLY and FYNNEI. The DNA for the CDR3 is TGTGCCAGCAGTGAAGAGTCGGACAGACACAACTACGAGCAGTACTTC. This translates into CASSEESDRHNYEQYF. Drawing the rest from reference TRBV2 and TRBJ2-7, the complete variable domain is EPEVTQTPSHQVTQMGQEVILRCVPISNHLYFYWYRQILGQKVEFLVSFYNNEISEKSEIFDDQFSVERPDGSNFTLKIRSTKLEDSAMYFCASSEESDRHNYEQYFGPGTRLTVT.

V usage is TRBV19 and J usage is TRBJ2-7; 7 nucleotides align to TRBD1. V shed 4 bases, J shed 1 base, and the junction held 10 bases outside the gene matches. Germline loops: CDR1 LNHDA, CDR2 SQIVND (reference sequence). CDR3 size: 16 residues. The CDR3 sequence is CASSTLSTGSSYEQYF. In DNA form, the CDR3 reads TGTGCCAGTAGTACCCTTTCGACAGGGAGTTCCTACGAGCAGTACTTC.

This sequence joins TRBV27 and TRBJ2-7, with TRBD2 matching over 7 bases. The germline CDR1 and CDR2 sequences are MNHEY and SMNVEV (reference sequence). V lost 3 bases, J lost 3 bases, and 2 bases stayed unmatched. CDR3 length: 13 amino acids. The CDR3 sequence is CASSFGTNYEQYF. CDR3 nucleotide sequence: TGTGCCAGCAGTTTCGGGACTAACTACGAGCAGTACTTC.

The genes are TRBV2 and TRBJ1-1; D gene unclear. V lost 3 bases and J 10 bases, leaving 12 bases between the germline ends. CDR3 size: 12 residues. Germline CDR1 is SNHLY and CDR2 is FYNNEI. The CDR3 protein is CASSESRYPAFF. The CDR3 DNA reads TGTGCCAGCAGTGAGTCTAGGTATCCAGCTTTCTTT.

The rearrangement joins TRBV27 to TRBJ1-2; D is unclear. The germline V gene encodes CDR1 MNHEY and CDR2 SMNVEV (reference sequence). Trimming removed 6 bases from V and 6 bases from J, with 8 bases in between. This CDR3 spans 11 amino acids. The CDR3 reads CASRGRDGYTF. CDR3 DNA sequence: TGTGCCAGCAGAGGGAGGGATGGCTACACCTTC.

The CDR3 nucleotides are TGTGCCAGCAGTCTTCACACATCCTCTGAAGCTTTCTTT. It yields the protein CASSLHTSSEAFF. This rearrangement joins TRBV27 to TRBJ1-1; D is ambiguous. V lost 5 bases and J lost 6, with 13 bases in between. This CDR3 contains 13 residues. Germline CDR1 is MNHEY and CDR2 is SMNVEV (reference sequence).

The CDR3 loop is CASRQTSGFYEQYF. Here the CDR3 DNA reads TGTGCCAGCAGGCAGACTAGCGGGTTCTACGAGCAGTACTTC. The chain joins TRBV7-2 to TRBJ2-7, with TRBD2 matching 10 bases. CDR1 and CDR2 from the germline V gene are SGHTA and FQGNSA. The CDR3 has 14 residues. Trimming cost V 6 bases and J 3 bases; bases outside gene matches: 5.

The genes are TRBV5-1 and TRBJ2-7, with TRBD2 as a possible D gene (5 bases). Germline CDR1 is SGHRS and CDR2 is YFSETQ. The CDR3 runs to 14 residues. The V end lost 0 bases, the J end lost 5 bases, and 12 bases lay between the germline ends. CDR3 protein: CASSLGGVDDEQYF. CDR3 nucleotide sequence: TGCGCCAGCAGCTTGGGGGGAGTGGACGACGAGCAGTACTTC.

This rearrangement joins TRBV25-1 to TRBJ1-2; 9 nucleotides align to TRBD1. Unmatched junction bases numbered 7, after V lost 4 bases and J lost 7 bases. Germline CDR1 is MGHDK and CDR2 is SYGVNS. The CDR3 is 14 amino acids. The CDR3 loop is CASSGGLTGGGYTF. DNA of the CDR3: TGTGCCAGCAGTGGGGGCTTGACAGGGGGTGGCTACACCTTC.

Points on this clone: The sample has other DNA sequences that encode this CDR3 too. The CDR3 region is CASSVLAGASTDTQYF. The CDR3 region has the DNA TGTGCCAGCAGCGTTTTGGCGGGGGCTAGCACAGATACGCAGTATTTT. The V and J genes are TRBV9 and TRBJ2-3, with D perhaps TRBD2 (7 bases). The germline V and J ends were trimmed by 2 bases and 0 bases, with 13 bases remaining between them. Germline V lookup: CDR1 SGDLS, CDR2 YYNGEE. The CDR3 loop spans 16 amino acids.